This TCR beta chain emerged from a study of T cells after yellow fever vaccination. General study results and limits: Bulk-population clonotypes that are abundant could appear as contaminants in FACS-sorted repertoires.

Turning to this clonotype: Its antigen is currently unknown.

The TCR cDNA carried a universal primer site and UMIs from 5'RACE template switching. TCRdb recomputed calls from the 5' RACE reads with MiXCR, one row per CDR3 protein. The sample holds more than 65,000 distinct CDR3 sequences, around 7% seen once. Trimming took off 1 base at V and 0 bases at J, with 10 bases between the two ends. The CDR3 is 16 amino acids. Germline lookup yields CDR1 LGHNA and CDR2 YSLEER. The starting material was CD8+ T cells sorted from PBMCs, obtained approximately 11 days after the first yellow fever vaccination. The chain uses TRBV4-3 and TRBJ2-1, with D hard to call. This receptor was taken from a young man who received the YFV17D yellow fever vaccine. DNA for the CDR3: TGCGCCAGCAGCCAAGTCCTCCGATCCTCCTACAATGAGCAGTTCTTC. Encoded protein: CASSQVLRSSYNEQFF.